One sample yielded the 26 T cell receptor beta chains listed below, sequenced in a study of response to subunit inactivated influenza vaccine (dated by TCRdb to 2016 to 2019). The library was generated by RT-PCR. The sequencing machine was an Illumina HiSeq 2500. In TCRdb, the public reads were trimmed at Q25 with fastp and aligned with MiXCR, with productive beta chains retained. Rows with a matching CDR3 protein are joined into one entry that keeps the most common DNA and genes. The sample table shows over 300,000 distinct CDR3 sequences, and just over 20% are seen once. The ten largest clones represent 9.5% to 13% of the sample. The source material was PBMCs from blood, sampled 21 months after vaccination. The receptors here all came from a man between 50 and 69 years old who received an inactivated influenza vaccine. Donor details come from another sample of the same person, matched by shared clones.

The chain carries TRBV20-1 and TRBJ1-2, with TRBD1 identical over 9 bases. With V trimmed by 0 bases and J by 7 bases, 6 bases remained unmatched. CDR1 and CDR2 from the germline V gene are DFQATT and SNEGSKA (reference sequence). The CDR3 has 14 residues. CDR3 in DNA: TGCAGTGCTAGAGAGGGACAGGGAGTGGGTGGCTACACCTTC. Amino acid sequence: CSAREGQGVGGYTF.

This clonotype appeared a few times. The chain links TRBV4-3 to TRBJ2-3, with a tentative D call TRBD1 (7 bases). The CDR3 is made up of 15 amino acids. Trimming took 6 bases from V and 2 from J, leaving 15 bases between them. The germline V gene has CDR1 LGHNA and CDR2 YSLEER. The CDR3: CASSFAGQNTDTQYF. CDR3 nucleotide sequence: TGCGCCAGCAGTTTCGCGGGACAGAACACAGATACGCAGTATTTT.

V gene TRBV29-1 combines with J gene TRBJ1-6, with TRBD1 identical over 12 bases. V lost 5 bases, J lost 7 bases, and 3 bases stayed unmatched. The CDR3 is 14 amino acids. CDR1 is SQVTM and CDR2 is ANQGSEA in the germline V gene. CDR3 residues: CSVRDRGRNSPLHF. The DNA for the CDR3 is TGCAGCGTTCGGGACAGGGGGCGAAATTCACCCCTCCACTTT.

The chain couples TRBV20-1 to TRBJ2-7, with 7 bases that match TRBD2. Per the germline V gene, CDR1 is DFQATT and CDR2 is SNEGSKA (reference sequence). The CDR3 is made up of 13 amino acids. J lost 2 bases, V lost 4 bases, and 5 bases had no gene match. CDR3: CSATGLLTYEQYF. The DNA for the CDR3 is TGCAGTGCTACGGGACTACTAACCTACGAGCAGTACTTC.

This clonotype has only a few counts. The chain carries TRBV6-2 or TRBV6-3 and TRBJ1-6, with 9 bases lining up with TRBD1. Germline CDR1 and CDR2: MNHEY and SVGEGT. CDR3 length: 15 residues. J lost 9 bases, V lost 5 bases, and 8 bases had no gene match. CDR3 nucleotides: TGTGCCAGCAGTCCACGCGGACAGGGGAGTTCACCCCTCCACTTT. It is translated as CASSPRGQGSSPLHF.

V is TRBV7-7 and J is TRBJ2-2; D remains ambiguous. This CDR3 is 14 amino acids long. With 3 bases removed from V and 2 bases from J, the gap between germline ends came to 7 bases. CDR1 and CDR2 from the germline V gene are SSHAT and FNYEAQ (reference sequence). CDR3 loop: CASSFVFNTGELFF. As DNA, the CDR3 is TGTGCCAGCAGCTTTGTATTCAACACCGGGGAGCTGTTTTTT.

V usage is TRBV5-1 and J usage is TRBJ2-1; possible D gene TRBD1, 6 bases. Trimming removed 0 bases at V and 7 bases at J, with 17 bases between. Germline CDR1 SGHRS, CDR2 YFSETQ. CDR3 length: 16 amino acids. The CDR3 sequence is CASSLVGTRMGNEQFF. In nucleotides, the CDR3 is TGCGCCAGCAGCTTGGTTGGGACAAGGATGGGGAATGAGCAGTTCTTC.

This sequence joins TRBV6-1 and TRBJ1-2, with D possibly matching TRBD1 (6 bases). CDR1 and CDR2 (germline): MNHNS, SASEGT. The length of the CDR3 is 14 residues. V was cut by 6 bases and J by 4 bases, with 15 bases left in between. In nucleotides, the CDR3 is TGTGCCAGCAGCCGAACAGGGTTAGGCTATGGCTACACCTTC. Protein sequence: CASSRTGLGYGYTF.

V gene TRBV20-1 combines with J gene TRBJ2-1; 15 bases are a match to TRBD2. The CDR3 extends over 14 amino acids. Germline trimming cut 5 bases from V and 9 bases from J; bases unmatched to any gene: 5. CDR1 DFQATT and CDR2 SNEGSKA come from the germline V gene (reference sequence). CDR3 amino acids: CSAGGLAGGTEQFF. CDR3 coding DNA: TGCAGTGCTGGGGGACTAGCGGGAGGTACTGAGCAGTTCTTC.

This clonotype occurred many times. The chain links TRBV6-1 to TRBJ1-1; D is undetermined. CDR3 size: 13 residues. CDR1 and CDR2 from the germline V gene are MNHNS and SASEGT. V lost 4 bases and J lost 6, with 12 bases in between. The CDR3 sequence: CASSGARGAEAFF. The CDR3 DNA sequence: TGTGCCAGCAGTGGCGCGAGAGGAGCTGAAGCTTTCTTT.

The chain's CDR3 is CASSPSSVPGELFF. CDR3 coding DNA: TGTGCCAGCAGTCCGTCTAGCGTCCCCGGGGAGCTGTTTTTT. The rearrangement joins TRBV27 to TRBJ2-2, with D maybe TRBD2 (6 bases). Trimming pared 5 bases from V and 6 bases from J, leaving 13 bases between. Per the germline V gene, CDR1 is MNHEY and CDR2 is SMNVEV (reference sequence). This CDR3 is 14 amino acids long.

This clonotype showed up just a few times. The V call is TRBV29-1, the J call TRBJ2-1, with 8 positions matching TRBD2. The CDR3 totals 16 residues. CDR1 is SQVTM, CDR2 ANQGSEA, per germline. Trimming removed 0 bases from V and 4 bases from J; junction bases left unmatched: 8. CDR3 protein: CSVEDRAGGLYNEQFF. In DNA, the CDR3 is TGCAGCGTTGAAGATCGGGCGGGGGGCCTATACAATGAGCAGTTCTTC.

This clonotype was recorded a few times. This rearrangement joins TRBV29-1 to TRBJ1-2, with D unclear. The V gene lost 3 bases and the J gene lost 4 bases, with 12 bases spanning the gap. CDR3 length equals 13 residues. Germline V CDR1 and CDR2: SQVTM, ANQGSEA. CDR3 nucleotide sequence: TGCAGCGTTGATCAAGGGTTGGGCTATGGCTACACCTTC. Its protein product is CSVDQGLGYGYTF.

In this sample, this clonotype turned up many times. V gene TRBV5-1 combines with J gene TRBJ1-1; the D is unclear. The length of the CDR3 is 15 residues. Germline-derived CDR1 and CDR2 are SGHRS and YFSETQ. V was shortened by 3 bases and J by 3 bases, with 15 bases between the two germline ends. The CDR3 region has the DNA TGCGCCAGCAGCTGGGGAGCTGATGTGGACACTGAAGCTTTCTTT. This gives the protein CASSWGADVDTEAFF.

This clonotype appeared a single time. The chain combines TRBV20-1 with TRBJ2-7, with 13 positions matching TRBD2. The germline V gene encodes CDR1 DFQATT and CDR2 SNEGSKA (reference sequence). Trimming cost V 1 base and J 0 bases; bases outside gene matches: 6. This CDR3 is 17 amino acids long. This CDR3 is CSARGTSGGAVSYEQYF. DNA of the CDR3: TGCAGTGCTAGAGGAACTAGCGGGGGGGCCGTCTCCTACGAGCAGTACTTC.

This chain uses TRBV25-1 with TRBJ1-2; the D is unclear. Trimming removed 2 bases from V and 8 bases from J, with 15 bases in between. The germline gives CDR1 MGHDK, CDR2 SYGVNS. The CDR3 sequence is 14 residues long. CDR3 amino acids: CASSEVGHAGGYTF. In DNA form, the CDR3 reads TGTGCCAGCAGTGAAGTAGGGCACGCGGGCGGCTACACCTTC.

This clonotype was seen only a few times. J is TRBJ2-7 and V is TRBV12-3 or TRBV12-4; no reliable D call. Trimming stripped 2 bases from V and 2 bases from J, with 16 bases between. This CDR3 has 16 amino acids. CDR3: CASSLSSATTPYEQYF. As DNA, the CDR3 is TGTGCCAGCAGTTTATCTTCTGCAACAACTCCCTACGAGCAGTACTTC.

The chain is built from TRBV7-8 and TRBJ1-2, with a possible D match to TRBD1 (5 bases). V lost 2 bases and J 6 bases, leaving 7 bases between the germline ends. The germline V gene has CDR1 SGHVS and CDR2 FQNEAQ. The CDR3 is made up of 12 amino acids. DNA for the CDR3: TGTGCCAGCAGCTTACAGGGTGATGGCTACACCTTC. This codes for CASSLQGDGYTF.

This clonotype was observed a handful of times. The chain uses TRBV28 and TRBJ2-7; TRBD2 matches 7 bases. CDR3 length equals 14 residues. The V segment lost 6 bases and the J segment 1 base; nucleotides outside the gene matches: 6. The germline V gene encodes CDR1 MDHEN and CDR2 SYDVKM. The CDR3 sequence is CASRKSGVSYEQYF. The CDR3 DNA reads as TGTGCCAGCAGAAAAAGCGGGGTGTCCTACGAGCAGTACTTC.

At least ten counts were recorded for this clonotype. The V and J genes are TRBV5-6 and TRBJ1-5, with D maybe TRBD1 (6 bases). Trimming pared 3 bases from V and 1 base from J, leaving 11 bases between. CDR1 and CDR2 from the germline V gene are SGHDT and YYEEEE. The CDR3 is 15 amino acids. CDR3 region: CASSSGGQSNQPQHF. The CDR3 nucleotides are TGTGCCAGCAGCTCCGGGGGGCAGAGCAATCAGCCCCAGCATTTT.

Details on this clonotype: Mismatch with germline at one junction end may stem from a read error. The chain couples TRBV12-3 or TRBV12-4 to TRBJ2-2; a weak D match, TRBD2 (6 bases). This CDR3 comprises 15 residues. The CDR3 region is CASSLGGANTGELFF. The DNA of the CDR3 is TGCGCCAGCAGCTTGGGGGGAGCGAACACCGGGGAGCTGTTTTTT.

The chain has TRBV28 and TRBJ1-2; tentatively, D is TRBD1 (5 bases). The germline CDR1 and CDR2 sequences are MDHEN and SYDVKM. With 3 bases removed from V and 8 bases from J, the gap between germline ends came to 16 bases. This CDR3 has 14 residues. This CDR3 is CASSFGGRVEGYTF. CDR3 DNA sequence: TGTGCCAGCAGTTTTGGCGGCAGGGTCGAAGGCTACACCTTC.

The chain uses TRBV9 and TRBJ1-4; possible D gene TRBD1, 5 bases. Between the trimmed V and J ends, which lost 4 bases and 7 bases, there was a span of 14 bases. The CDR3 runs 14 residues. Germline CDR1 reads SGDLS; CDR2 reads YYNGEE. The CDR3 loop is CASSPTGSSEKLFF. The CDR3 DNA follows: TGTGCCAGCAGCCCTACAGGATCCTCTGAAAAACTGTTTTTT.

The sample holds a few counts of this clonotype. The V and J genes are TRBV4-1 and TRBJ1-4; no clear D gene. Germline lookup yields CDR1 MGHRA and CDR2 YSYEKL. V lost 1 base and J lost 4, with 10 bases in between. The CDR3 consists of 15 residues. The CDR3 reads CASSQVADRNEKLFF. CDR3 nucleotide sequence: TGCGCCAGCAGCCAAGTGGCCGACCGTAATGAAAAACTGTTTTTT.

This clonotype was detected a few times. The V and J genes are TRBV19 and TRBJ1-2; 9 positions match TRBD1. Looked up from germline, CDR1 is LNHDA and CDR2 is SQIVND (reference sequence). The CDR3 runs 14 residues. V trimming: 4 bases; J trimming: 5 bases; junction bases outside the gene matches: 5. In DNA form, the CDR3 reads TGTGCCAGTAGTACCCGGACAGGGGCGTATGGCTACACCTTC. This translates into CASSTRTGAYGYTF.

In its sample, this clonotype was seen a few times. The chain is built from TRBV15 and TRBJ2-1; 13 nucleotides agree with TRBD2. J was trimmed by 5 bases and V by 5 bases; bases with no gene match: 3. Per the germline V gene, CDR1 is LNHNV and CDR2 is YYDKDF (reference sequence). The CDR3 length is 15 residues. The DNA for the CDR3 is TGTGCCACCAGCCTGGGACTAGCGGGGAACAATGAGCAGTTCTTC. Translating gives CATSLGLAGNNEQFF.